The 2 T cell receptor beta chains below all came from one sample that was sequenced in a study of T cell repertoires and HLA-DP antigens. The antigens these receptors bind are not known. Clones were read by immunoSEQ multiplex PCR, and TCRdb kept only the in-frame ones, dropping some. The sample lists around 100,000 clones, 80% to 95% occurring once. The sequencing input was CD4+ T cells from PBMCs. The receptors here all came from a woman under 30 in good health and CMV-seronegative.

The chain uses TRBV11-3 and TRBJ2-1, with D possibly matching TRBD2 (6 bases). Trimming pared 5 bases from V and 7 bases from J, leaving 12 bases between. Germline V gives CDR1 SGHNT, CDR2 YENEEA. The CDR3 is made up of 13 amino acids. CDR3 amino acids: CASSPRLDNEQFF. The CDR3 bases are TGTGCCAGCAGCCCTAGACTAGATAATGAGCAGTTCTTC.

This chain's CDR3 is CAISRGDSYNEQFF. The CDR3 DNA follows: TGTGCCATCAGTAGAGGGGACAGCTACAATGAGCAGTTCTTC. The rearrangement uses TRBV10-3 and TRBJ2-1; 7 nucleotides agree with TRBD1. Germline CDR1 and CDR2: ENHRY and SYGVKD. The CDR3 spans 14 residues. The V and J ends lost 5 bases and 3 bases, in that order; junction bases with no gene match: 4.